The rows below give T cell receptor beta chains drawn from one sample of a study of beta chain features in type 1 diabetes. Here immunoSEQ multiplex PCR was the method, and the copy in TCRdb shows in-frame clones only, minus some. The repertoire consists of 350,000 to 400,000 clones, with approximately 15% occurring once and the leading ten covering under 0.02%. What was sequenced was naive CD4+ T cells from blood. The source is a woman under 30 in good health. Both conserved end residues are part of each CDR3. A D gene is named only where the DNA matches it firmly. The size field is filled for only some rows; it gives once, few, many or a size class.

D	J	V	size	DNA	CDR3
NA	TRBJ1-1	TRBV5-4	once	TGTGCCAGCAGCTTGGCGGGCAGGGCAATGAACACTGAAGCTTTCTTT	CASSLAGRAMNTEAFF
NA	TRBJ1-2	TRBV11-1	few	TGTGCCAGCAGCCAACAGGTGCCGACTAACTATGGCTACACCTTC	CASSQQVPTNYGYTF
TRBD1	TRBJ1-5	TRBV19	NA	TGTGCCAGTAGTACTCGGGACAGGGGGCGTAATCAGCCCCAGCATTTT	CASSTRDRGRNQPQHF
TRBD1	TRBJ1-5	TRBV27	few	TGTGCCAGCAGTCAGGACAGGGGCAATCAGCCCCAGCATTTT	CASSQDRGNQPQHF
NA	TRBJ2-7	TRBV27	few	TGTGCCAGCAGTTCCGGACATTCAACCGAGCAGTACTTC	CASSSGHSTEQYF
TRBD2	TRBJ2-6	TRBV9	NA	TGTGCCAGCAGCCCCACCTTAGTTGCGGGAGGGGCTGGGGCCAACGTCCTGACTTTC	CASSPTLVAGGAGANVLTF
NA	TRBJ1-5	TRBV11-2	NA	TGTGCCAGCAGCTTCTCAGGTCGAAATCAGCCCCAGCATTTT	CASSFSGRNQPQHF
NA	TRBJ1-2	TRBV2	NA	TGTGCCAGCAGTGGGGGAGAGGACTATGGCTACACCTTC	CASSGGEDYGYTF
NA	TRBJ2-5	TRBV2	NA	TGTGCCAGCAGTACTCGACCAGCAGGGGAGACCCAGTACTTC	CASSTRPAGETQYF
TRBD1	TRBJ2-6	TRBV25-1	few	TGTGCCAGCAGGCGGCGGGACAGGGGAGGTTCAGGGGCCAACGTCCTGACTTTC	CASRRRDRGGSGANVLTF
TRBD2	TRBJ2-1	TRBV9	few	TGTGCCAGCAGCCCTTCTAGCGGGGAATACAATGAGCAGTTCTTC	CASSPSSGEYNEQFF
NA	TRBJ2-3	TRBV6-5	few	TGTGCCAGCAGTTCCCCCGGAGGAAAGGATGATACGCAGTATTTT	CASSSPGGKDDTQYF
NA	TRBJ1-2	TRBV28	few	TGTGCCAGCGGCCCCCATACTGGCTACACCTTC	CASGPHTGYTF
TRBD1	TRBJ2-1	TRBV28	few	TGTGCCAGCAGTTCGCACTCGACAGGGGGTGGTGAGCAGTTCTTC	CASSSHSTGGGEQFF
NA	TRBJ1-1	TRBV18	NA	TGTGCCAGCTCAGCCGACTCTAACACTGAAGCTTTCTTT	CASSADSNTEAFF
TRBD1	TRBJ1-2	TRBV4-1	NA	TGCGCCAGCAACTCTGGGACAGGGTATGGCTACACCTTC	CASNSGTGYGYTF
NA	TRBJ1-2	TRBV30	few	TGTGCCTGGAGTGTAAACAGGGTGTCAGCCTATGGCTACACCTTC	CAWSVNRVSAYGYTF
TRBD2	TRBJ2-5	TRBV5-4	NA	TGTGCCAGCAGCTCACCACCGGGGAGGACTAGCGGGTCTTGGGAGACCCAGTACTTC	CASSSPPGRTSGSWETQYF
TRBD1	TRBJ2-6	TRBV10-3	NA	TGTGCCATCAGTGCGGGACAGGGAGTCGCTGGGGCCAACGTCCTGACTTTC	CAISAGQGVAGANVLTF
TRBD2	TRBJ2-1	TRBV11-2	few	TGTGCCAGCAGCTCCCGGGAGGGCAATGAGCAGTTCTTC	CASSSREGNEQFF
TRBD1	TRBJ2-7	TRBV28	NA	TGTGCCAGCAGTGTGACAGGGATTGAGGACGAGCAGTACTTC	CASSVTGIEDEQYF
NA	TRBJ2-7	TRBV10-3	NA	TGTGCCATCAGTGGGGCTACAGTTGGAACATCCTACGAGCAGTACTTC	CAISGATVGTSYEQYF
NA	TRBJ2-7	TRBV20-1	NA	TGCAGTGCACCCGGACAGTACGAGCAGTACTTC	CSAPGQYEQYF
TRBD2	TRBJ2-2	TRBV5-4	NA	TGTGCCAGCAGCTTGCCGTCTAGCGGGAGTTACGTTACCGGGGAGCTGTTTTTT	CASSLPSSGSYVTGELFF
NA	TRBJ2-5	TRBV23-1	few	TGCGCCAGCAGTCAAGAAGGGGTGGGACAAGAGACCCAGTACTTC	CASSQEGVGQETQYF
NA	TRBJ2-1	TRBV20-1	few	TGCAGTGTACTAGCTACCTATGAGCAGTTCTTC	CSVLATYEQFF
NA	TRBJ2-5	TRBV5-1	NA	TGCGCCAGCAGCTTGGTTGGGGGGCAAGAGACCCAGTACTTC	CASSLVGGQETQYF
NA	TRBJ2-2	TRBV4-3	NA	TGCGCCAGCAGCCAAGATTTGAGGGACACCGGGGAGCTGTTTTTT	CASSQDLRDTGELFF
NA	TRBJ1-2	TRBV5-4	NA	TGTGCCAGCAGCTCCGGGATTAACTATGGCTACACCTTC	CASSSGINYGYTF
NA	TRBJ2-1	TRBV19	few	TGTGCCAGTAGTATAGTGTCTAGACGATCCAATGAGCAGTTCTTC	CASSIVSRRSNEQFF
TRBD1	TRBJ1-2	TRBV6-1	few	TGTGCCAGTTTGGGACAGGGCCTCTATGGCTACACCTTC	CASLGQGLYGYTF
TRBD2	TRBJ2-1	TRBV28	few	TGTGCCAGCAGTCTTACGACTAGCGGGAGTGTTGAGCAGTTCTTC	CASSLTTSGSVEQFF
TRBD2	TRBJ2-5	TRBV30	few	TGTGCCTTCAGGGGAGCGGGAGGGCCGGTGGAGACCCAGTACTTC	CAFRGAGGPVETQYF
TRBD1	TRBJ2-1	TRBV19	few	TGTGCCAGTAGTATCCCCGGGACAGGGTACCACAATGAGCAGTTCTTC	CASSIPGTGYHNEQFF
NA	TRBJ1-5	TRBV2	few	TGTGCCAGCAGCTCCGGACTGCCTAATCAGCCCCAGCATTTT	CASSSGLPNQPQHF
NA	TRBJ2-7	TRBV29-1	NA	TGCAGCGTTGTAGGGAGGACCACCTACGAGCAGTACTTC	CSVVGRTTYEQYF
NA	TRBJ2-2	TRBV15	NA	TGTGCCACCAGATCAGGGGAGTGGACCGGGGAGCTGTTTTTT	CATRSGEWTGELFF
NA	TRBJ2-7	TRBV7-2	few	TGTGCCAGCAGCCCCACAGGGACCCCCTACGAGCAGTACTTC	CASSPTGTPYEQYF
NA	TRBJ1-4	TRBV21-1	NA	TGTGCCAGCAGCAAAGGAGCGTATGAAAAACTGTTTTTT	CASSKGAYEKLFF
TRBD2	TRBJ2-1	TRBV25-1	few	TGTGCCAGTCCCGGACTAGCGGATCCCAATGAGCAGTTCTTC	CASPGLADPNEQFF
NA	TRBJ2-3	TRBV19	few	TGTGCCAGCCGTGCTACAGGGTACACAGATACGCAGTATTTT	CASRATGYTDTQYF
NA	TRBJ1-4	TRBV5-1	few	TGCGCCAGCAGCTTGGGTCGGGTCTCAGGGGAACTGTTTTTT	CASSLGRVSGELFF
TRBD1	TRBJ1-5	TRBV18	NA	TGTGCCAGCTCAAATAGACAGGGGAGTCAGCCCCAGCATTTT	CASSNRQGSQPQHF
NA	TRBJ2-5	TRBV7-9	few	TGTGCCAGCCACGGTAATCCGGGGGAGACCCAGTACTTC	CASHGNPGETQYF
NA	TRBJ1-5	TRBV19	few	TGTGCCAGTACCGAGAGCAATCAGCCCCAGCATTTT	CASTESNQPQHF
NA	TRBJ1-5	TRBV7-2	NA	TGTGCCAGCAGCTTACAAGTGGGCCAGCCCCAGCATTTT	CASSLQVGQPQHF
TRBD2	TRBJ2-7	TRBV5-1	NA	TGCGCCACATCCTCCAGCGGGGGTAACTACGAGCAGTACTTC	CATSSSGGNYEQYF
NA	TRBJ2-4	TRBV7-2	NA	TGTGCCAGCAGCTTAGGGAGCCGTCTAGTCAAAAACATTCAGTACTTC	CASSLGSRLVKNIQYF
NA	TRBJ1-1	TRBV5-4	NA	TGTGCCAGCAGCTTACCCCCAGGCACTGAAGCTTTCTTT	CASSLPPGTEAFF
TRBD1	TRBJ2-7	TRBV15	NA	TGTGCCACCAGCCAATACAGGGGCTACGAGCAGTACTTC	CATSQYRGYEQYF
NA	TRBJ2-7	TRBV15	NA	TGTGCCACCAGCAGAGATCTCGGGGTCCTTGTCAAGCAGTACTTC	CATSRDLGVLVKQYF
TRBD1	TRBJ2-3	TRBV4-1	NA	TGCGCCAGCAGGCTGATAGGGACAGCCACAGATACGCAGTATTTT	CASRLIGTATDTQYF
NA	TRBJ2-3	TRBV5-1	NA	TGCGCCAGCAGCTTCGGAGGTCCAGATACGCAGTATTTT	CASSFGGPDTQYF
NA	TRBJ2-7	TRBV15	few	TGTGCCACCAGCAGCCGAGGGTTCACCTACGAGCAGTACTTC	CATSSRGFTYEQYF